Listed below are T cell receptor beta chains from one sample, sequenced in a study of blood T cells in healthy people across ages. MiXCR, applied by TCRdb to the 5' RACE reads, yields one record per CDR3 protein. The table has about 590,000 distinct CDR3 sequences, approximately 30% seen once; the top ten hold around a sixth. The sequencing input was blood. Receptors were obtained from a woman older than 75 in good health. Both conserved end residues are part of each CDR3. The D gene is left open where the match is weak. Clone size is not always given. Where it is, it says once, few, many or a class for expanded clones.

v_gene	j_gene	abundance	d_gene	CDR3nt	CDR3aa
TRBV9	TRBJ2-7	many	.	TGTGCCAGCAGCGTAGACAGGGACAAGCAGTACTTC	CASSVDRDKQYF
TRBV30	TRBJ2-5	.	.	TGTGCGTGGAACATTTATCATGGCTATGAGCAGTACTTC	CAWNIYHGYEQYF
TRBV18	TRBJ2-7	many	TRBD1	TGTGCCAGCTCCGGGACAGCGACCTACGAGCAGTACTTC	CASSGTATYEQYF
TRBV28	TRBJ2-7	few	.	TGTGCCAGCAGTTCCCTCGAGGGGGGGAACCGATACGAGCAGTACTTC	CASSSLEGGNRYEQYF
TRBV5-1	TRBJ2-5	many	.	TGCGCCAGCAGCTTGGGTCCGGAGCTAGCGACCCAGTACTTC	CASSLGPELATQYF
TRBV3-1	TRBJ2-3	many	TRBD2	TGTGCCAGCAGCCAAGCAGGGACTAGCATCGCAGATACGCAGTATTTT	CASSQAGTSIADTQYF
TRBV20-1	TRBJ2-1	many	TRBD2	TGCAGTGCGAGAGAAGGAGCGGGGAATCACAATGAGCAGTTCTTC	CSAREGAGNHNEQFF
TRBV3-1	TRBJ2-3	.	.	TGTGCCAGCAGCGCTTGGGGACTCACCACAGATACGCAGTATTTT	CASSAWGLTTDTQYF
TRBV10-3	TRBJ2-5	many	.	TGTGCCACCTCCTCTTACGGGGGAGAGACCCAGTACTTC	CATSSYGGETQYF
TRBV5-4	TRBJ2-1	.	TRBD2	TGTGCCAGCAGCTTCCCTAGCGGGAGGGCGGAGAATGAGCAGTTCTTC	CASSFPSGRAENEQFF
TRBV12-3/TRBV12-4	TRBJ1-2	.	TRBD1	TGTGCCAGCAGTTACGGGCCGGGACAGGGGGCGCGCGAAACCTTC	CASSYGPGQGARETF
TRBV21-1	TRBJ1-5	few	.	TGTGCCAGCAGCAAGGACAGGGTTTGGAATCAGCCCCAGCATTTT	CASSKDRVWNQPQHF
TRBV9	TRBJ1-2	.	TRBD1	TGTGCCAGCAGCGTAGATCCCTTCGACAGGGGAGATGGCTACACCTTC	CASSVDPFDRGDGYTF
TRBV6-1	TRBJ1-4	.	.	TGTGCCAGCCAAAGAGGGACTGAAAAACGGTTTTTT	CASQRGTEKRFF
TRBV20-1	TRBJ2-5	.	.	TGCAGTGCTTTAGGGGGGTCCCAAGAGACCCAGTACTTC	CSALGGSQETQYF
TRBV2	TRBJ2-3	many	.	TGTGCCAGCAGTTTACAGGGTTCTGGCACAGATACGCAGTATTTT	CASSLQGSGTDTQYF
TRBV12-3/TRBV12-4	TRBJ2-7	.	.	TGTGCCAGCAGAGCTGAGAGAAAACAGCTCCCCTACGAGCAGTACTTC	CASRAERKQLPYEQYF
TRBV7-2	TRBJ1-4	many	.	TGTGCCAGCAGGAAAAGTACTGCAACTAATGAAAAACTGTTTTTT	CASRKSTATNEKLFF
TRBV29-1	TRBJ1-2	many	.	TGCAGCGTCAAGGACGGTCGAACTAACTATGGCTACACCTTC	CSVKDGRTNYGYTF
TRBV30	TRBJ2-3	few	.	TGTGCCTGGAACAGGGCGGGGCGAGGGGATACGCAGTATTTT	CAWNRAGRGDTQYF
TRBV7-2	TRBJ2-5	.	.	TGTGCCAGCAGCGACGGGCCCGAGAGCGAGACCCAGTACTTC	CASSDGPESETQYF
TRBV5-6	TRBJ1-6	many	.	TGTGCCAGCAGCTTGGGACAGCGCAATTCACCCCTCCACTTT	CASSLGQRNSPLHF
TRBV7-8	TRBJ2-7	.	TRBD2	TGTGCCAGCAGCTTAAGTCTAGCGGCCGGAGGCCTAGTCTACGAGCAGTACTTC	CASSLSLAAGGLVYEQYF
TRBV20-1	TRBJ2-7	many	.	TGCAGTGCAACCGGACCCTCGGACTACGAGCAGTACTTC	CSATGPSDYEQYF
TRBV5-1	TRBJ1-4	many	TRBD1	TGCGCCAGCAGCGGCCAGGGGGCGGGCTCGGTGGGAGAACTGTTTTTT	CASSGQGAGSVGELFF
TRBV4-2	TRBJ2-2	few	TRBD2	TGTGCCAGCAGCCAAGAGGCGGGGGTGAGACCGGGGGAGCTGTTTTTT	CASSQEAGVRPGELFF
TRBV20-1	TRBJ2-1	many	.	TGCAGTGCTAGATCAGGGTATGCGCAGTTCTTC	CSARSGYAQFF
TRBV20-1	TRBJ2-1	few	.	TGCGGTGCTAGAAACGAAGCGGGCGCCTACAATGAGCAGTTCTTC	CGARNEAGAYNEQFF
TRBV7-9	TRBJ1-1	many	TRBD1	TGTGCCAGCAGCTGGGCCGACAGGGGGCGAGAAGCTTTCTTT	CASSWADRGREAFF
TRBV6-1	TRBJ2-7	.	.	TGTGCCAGCAGTAAATCCTTCGGGACAGTGGGAGGCGAGCAGTACTTC	CASSKSFGTVGGEQYF
TRBV14	TRBJ2-3	many	.	TGTGCCAGCAGCCCCCGAAACCTCGGGATGACAGATACGCAGTATTTT	CASSPRNLGMTDTQYF
TRBV9	TRBJ2-3	.	TRBD2	TGTGCCACCCAGCGGGACCCCACAGATACGCAGTATTTT	CATQRDPTDTQYF
TRBV3-1	TRBJ2-3	few	.	TGTGCCAGCAGCCAAGACTCAGCGGGAGATACGCAGTATTTT	CASSQDSAGDTQYF
TRBV9	TRBJ2-3	many	TRBD1	TGTGCCAGCAGCGTAACTGGACAGGGTCCAGATACGCAGTATTTT	CASSVTGQGPDTQYF
TRBV10-3	TRBJ1-3	.	.	TGTGCCATCAGTGACCCTGATTCTGGAAACACCATATATTTT	CAISDPDSGNTIYF
TRBV29-1	TRBJ1-1	.	.	TGCAGCGTTGAAGATTGGAGCAGAATTTACACTGAAGCTTTCTTT	CSVEDWSRIYTEAFF
TRBV5-4	TRBJ2-1	many	TRBD2	TGTGCCAGCAGCTCCTCGGGAACGGGGGGGCCTGGGAATGAGCAGTTCTTC	CASSSSGTGGPGNEQFF
TRBV7-9	TRBJ2-1	.	TRBD1	TGTGCCAGCAGCTTCTCCGGGGCAGCGAGGGGGCCCAATGAGCAGTTCTTC	CASSFSGAARGPNEQFF
TRBV2	TRBJ2-2	.	.	TGTGCCAGCAGGGGGGATGCCACCGGGGAGCTGTTTTTT	CASRGDATGELFF
TRBV7-9	TRBJ1-2	.	TRBD1	TGTGCCAGCAGCCCCGGGACAGGAGTCACTGGCTACACCTTC	CASSPGTGVTGYTF
TRBV18	TRBJ2-5	many	.	TGTGCCAGCTCAACTCCAGGGGTTACGGAGACCCAGTACTTC	CASSTPGVTETQYF
TRBV6-2/TRBV6-3	TRBJ2-3	.	.	TGTGCCAGCAGCCAATTCCGGGCCGGGGCCAGGGCAGATACGCAGTATTTT	CASSQFRAGARADTQYF
TRBV20-1	TRBJ1-5	few	.	TGCAGTGCTTCCCCCTACCTCCAGGGCAGCAATCAGCCCCAGCATTTT	CSASPYLQGSNQPQHF